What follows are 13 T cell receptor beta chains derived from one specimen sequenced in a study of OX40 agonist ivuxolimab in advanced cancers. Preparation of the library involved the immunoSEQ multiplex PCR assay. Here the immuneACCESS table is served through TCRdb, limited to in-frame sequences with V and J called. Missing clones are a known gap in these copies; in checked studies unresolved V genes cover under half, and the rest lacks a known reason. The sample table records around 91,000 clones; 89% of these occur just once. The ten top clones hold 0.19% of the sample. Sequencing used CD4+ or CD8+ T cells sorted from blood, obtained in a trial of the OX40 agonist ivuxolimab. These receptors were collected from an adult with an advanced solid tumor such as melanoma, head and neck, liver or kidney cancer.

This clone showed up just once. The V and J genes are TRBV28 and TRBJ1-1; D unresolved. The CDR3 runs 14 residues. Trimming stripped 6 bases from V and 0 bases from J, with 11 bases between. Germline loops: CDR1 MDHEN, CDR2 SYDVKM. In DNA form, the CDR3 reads TGTGCCAGCAGAGAGTTACGTATGAACACTGAAGCTTTCTTT. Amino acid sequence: CASRELRMNTEAFF.

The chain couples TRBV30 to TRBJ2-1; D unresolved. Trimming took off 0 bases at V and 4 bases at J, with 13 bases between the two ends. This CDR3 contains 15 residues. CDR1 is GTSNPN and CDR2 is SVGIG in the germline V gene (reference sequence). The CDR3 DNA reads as TGTGCCTGGAGTGTATTTAGTCGGAGATACAATGAGCAGTTCTTC. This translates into CAWSVFSRRYNEQFF.

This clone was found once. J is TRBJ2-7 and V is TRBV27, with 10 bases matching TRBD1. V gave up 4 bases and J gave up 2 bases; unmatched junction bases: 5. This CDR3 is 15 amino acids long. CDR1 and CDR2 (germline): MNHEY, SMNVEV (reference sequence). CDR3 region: CASSYRDRGPYEQYF. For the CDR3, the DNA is TGTGCCAGCAGTTACCGGGACAGGGGTCCCTACGAGCAGTACTTC.

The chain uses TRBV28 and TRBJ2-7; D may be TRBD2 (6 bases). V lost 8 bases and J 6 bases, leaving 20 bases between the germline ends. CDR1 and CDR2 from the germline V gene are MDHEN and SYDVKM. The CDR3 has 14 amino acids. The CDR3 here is CASRHPSRGSEQYV. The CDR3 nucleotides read TGTGCCAGCCGCCACCCTTCGCGGGGCTCCGAGCAGTACGTC.

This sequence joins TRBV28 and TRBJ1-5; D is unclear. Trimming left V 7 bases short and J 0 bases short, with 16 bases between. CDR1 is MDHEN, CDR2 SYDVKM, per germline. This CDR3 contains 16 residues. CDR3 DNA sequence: TGTGCCAGCACTGTCACCAGTGCGAATAGCAATCAGCCCCAGCATTTT. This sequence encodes CASTVTSANSNQPQHF.

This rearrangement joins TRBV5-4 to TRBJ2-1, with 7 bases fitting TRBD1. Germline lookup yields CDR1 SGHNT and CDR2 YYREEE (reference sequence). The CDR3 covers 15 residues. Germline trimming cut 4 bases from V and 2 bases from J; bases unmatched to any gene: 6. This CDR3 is CASSLRQGPYNEQFF. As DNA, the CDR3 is TGTGCCAGCAGCCTCCGACAGGGTCCCTACAATGAGCAGTTCTTC.

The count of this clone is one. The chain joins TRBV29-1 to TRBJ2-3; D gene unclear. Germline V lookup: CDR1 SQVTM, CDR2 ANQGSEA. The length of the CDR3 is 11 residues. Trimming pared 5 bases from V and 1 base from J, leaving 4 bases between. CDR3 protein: CSVSRTDTQYF. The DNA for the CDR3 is TGCAGCGTTTCGCGCACAGATACGCAGTATTTT.

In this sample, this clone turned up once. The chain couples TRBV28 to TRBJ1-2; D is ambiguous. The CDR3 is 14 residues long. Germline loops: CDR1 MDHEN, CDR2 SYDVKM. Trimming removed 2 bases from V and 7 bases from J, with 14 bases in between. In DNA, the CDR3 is TGTGCCAGCAGTTTACCTGACGGAAGGAGTGGCTACACCTTC. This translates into CASSLPDGRSGYTF.

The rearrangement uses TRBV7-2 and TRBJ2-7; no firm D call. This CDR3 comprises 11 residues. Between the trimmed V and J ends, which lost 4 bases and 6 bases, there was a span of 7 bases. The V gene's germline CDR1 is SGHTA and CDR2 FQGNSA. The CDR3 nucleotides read TGTGCCAGCAGCTCCGACTTCGAGCAGTACTTC. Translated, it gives CASSSDFEQYF.

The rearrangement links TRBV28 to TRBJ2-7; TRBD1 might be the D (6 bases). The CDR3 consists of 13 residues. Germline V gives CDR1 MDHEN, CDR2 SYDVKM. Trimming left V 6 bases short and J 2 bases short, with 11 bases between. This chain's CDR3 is CASRPQGTYEQYV. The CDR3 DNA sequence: TGTGCCAGCAGACCACAGGGTACCTACGAGCAGTACGTC.

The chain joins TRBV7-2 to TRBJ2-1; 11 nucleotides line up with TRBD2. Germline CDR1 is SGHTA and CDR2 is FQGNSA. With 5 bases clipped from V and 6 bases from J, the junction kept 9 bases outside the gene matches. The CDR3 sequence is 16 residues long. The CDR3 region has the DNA TGTGCCAGCAGCCCGTTACTAGCGGGAGATTCCAATGAGCAGTTCTTC. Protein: CASSPLLAGDSNEQFF.

The CDR3 coding sequence is TGTGCCAGCGTCCTAGCGGGGCACACAGATACGCAGTATTTT. Translating it yields CASVLAGHTDTQYF. The chain carries TRBV7-2 and TRBJ2-3; the match to TRBD2 covers 9 bases. Losses at the gene ends were 8 bases for V and 2 bases for J; bases not matched to a gene: 5. The CDR3 is made up of 14 amino acids. CDR1 SGHTA and CDR2 FQGNSA come from the germline V gene.

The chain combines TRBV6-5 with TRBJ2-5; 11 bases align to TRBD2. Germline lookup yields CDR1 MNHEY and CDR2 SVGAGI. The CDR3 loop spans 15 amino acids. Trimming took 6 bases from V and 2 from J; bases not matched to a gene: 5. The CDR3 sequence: CASSISGGGQETQYF. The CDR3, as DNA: TGTGCCAGCAGCATTAGCGGGGGGGGGCAAGAGACCCAGTACTTC.